This T cell receptor (beta chain) was documented in a study of cytomegalovirus exposure and HLA in healthy donors. Regarding the study as a whole: A later analysis revealed that TCR association rates differed between HLA loci, peaking at DRB1 and bottoming out at HLA-C. In a later analysis, TCR beta V- and J-gene trimming showed a link to a missense DCLRE1C variant.

Remarks on this clone: What it binds is not known.

The PCR used 60 Vbeta and 13 Jbeta primers. Measured with immunoSEQ multiplex PCR; TCRdb has only the in-frame clones, and not every one. The sample shows 90,000 to 110,000 clones, almost 75% of them seen only once. Germline loops: CDR1 SGHDN, CDR2 FVKESK. Trimming removed 6 bases from V and 1 base from J; junction bases left unmatched: 4. CDR3 size: 15 residues. Sequenced sample: PBMCs. This receptor was taken from a man in his forties in good health and CMV-seronegative. The chain couples TRBV14 to TRBJ2-7, with 12 bases identical to TRBD2. CDR3 DNA: TGTGCCAGCAGACCTAGCGGGGGGGCTTCCTACGAGCAGTACTTC. It yields the protein CASRPSGGASYEQYF.